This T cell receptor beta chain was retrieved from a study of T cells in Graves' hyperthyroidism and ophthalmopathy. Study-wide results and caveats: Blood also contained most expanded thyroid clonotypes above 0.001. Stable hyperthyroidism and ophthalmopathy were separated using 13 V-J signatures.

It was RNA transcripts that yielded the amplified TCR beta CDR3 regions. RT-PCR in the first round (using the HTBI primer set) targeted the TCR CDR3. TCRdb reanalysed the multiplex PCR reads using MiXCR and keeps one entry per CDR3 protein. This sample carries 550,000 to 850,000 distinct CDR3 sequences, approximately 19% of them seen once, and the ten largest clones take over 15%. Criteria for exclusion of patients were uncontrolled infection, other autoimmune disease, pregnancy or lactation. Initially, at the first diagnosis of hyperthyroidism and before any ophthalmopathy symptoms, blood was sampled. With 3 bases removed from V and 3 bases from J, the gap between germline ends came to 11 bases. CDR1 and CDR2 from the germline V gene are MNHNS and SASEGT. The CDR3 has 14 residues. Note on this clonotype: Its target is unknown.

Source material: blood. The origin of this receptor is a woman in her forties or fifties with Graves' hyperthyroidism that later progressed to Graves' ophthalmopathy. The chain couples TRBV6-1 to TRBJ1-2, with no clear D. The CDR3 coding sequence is TGTGCCAGCAGTGAGGTGAGGGATGACTATGGCTACACCTTC. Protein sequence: CASSEVRDDYGYTF.